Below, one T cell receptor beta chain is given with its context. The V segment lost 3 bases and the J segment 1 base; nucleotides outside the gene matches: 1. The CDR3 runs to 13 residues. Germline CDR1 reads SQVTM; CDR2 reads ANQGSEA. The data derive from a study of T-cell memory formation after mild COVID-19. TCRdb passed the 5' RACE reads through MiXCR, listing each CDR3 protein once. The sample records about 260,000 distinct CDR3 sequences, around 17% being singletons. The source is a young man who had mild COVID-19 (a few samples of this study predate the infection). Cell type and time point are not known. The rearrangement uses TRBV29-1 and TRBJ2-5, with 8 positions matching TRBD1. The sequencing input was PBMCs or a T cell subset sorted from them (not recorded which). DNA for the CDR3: TGCAGCGTTGAGGGACAGGCCCAAGAGACCCAGTACTTC. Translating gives CSVEGQAQETQYF.